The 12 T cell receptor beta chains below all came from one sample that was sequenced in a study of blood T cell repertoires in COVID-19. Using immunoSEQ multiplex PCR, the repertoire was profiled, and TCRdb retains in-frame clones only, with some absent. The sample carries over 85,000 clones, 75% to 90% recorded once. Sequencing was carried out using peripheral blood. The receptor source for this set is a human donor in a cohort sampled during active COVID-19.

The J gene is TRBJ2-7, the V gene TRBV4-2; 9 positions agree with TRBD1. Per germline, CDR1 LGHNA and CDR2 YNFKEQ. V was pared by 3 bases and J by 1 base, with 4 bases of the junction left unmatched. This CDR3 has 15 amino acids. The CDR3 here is CASSQAGQGSYEQYF. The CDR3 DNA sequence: TGTGCCAGCAGCCAGGCGGGACAGGGATCCTACGAGCAGTACTTC.

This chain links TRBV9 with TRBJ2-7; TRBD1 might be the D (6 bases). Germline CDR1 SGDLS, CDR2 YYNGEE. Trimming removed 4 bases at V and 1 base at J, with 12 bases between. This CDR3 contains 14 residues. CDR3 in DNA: TGTGCCAGCAGCCCCAGGGGTTTTTCCTACGAGCAGTACTTC. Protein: CASSPRGFSYEQYF.

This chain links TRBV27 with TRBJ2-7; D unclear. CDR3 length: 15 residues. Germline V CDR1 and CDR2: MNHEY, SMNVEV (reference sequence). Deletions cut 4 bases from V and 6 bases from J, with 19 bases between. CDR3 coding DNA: TGTGCCAGCAGTTCCCGAGGAGCCCGATCCGGCGAGCAGTACTTC. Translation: CASSSRGARSGEQYF.

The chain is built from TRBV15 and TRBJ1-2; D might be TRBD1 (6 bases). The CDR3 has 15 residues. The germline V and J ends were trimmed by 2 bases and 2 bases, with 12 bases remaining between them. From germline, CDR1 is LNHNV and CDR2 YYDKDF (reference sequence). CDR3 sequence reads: CATSRTGFANYGYTF. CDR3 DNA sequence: TGTGCCACCAGCAGAACAGGGTTTGCAAACTATGGCTACACCTTC.

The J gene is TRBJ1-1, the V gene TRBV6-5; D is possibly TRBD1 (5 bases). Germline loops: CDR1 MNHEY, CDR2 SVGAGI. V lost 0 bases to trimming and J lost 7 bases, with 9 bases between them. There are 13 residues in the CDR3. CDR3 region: CASSYSRQFEAFF. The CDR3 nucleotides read TGTGCCAGCAGTTACTCGCGACAGTTTGAAGCTTTCTTT.

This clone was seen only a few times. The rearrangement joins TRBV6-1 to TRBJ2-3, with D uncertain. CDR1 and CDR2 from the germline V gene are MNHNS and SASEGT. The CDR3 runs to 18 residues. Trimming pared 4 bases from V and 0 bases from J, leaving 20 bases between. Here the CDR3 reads CASSVKKWLGPSTDTQYF. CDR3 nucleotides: TGTGCCAGCAGTGTAAAAAAGTGGCTAGGTCCTAGCACAGATACGCAGTATTTT.

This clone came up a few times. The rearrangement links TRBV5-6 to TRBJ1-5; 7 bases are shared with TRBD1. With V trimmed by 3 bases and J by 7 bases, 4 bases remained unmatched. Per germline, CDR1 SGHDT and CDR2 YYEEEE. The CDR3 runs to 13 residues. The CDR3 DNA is TGTGCCAGCAGCTGGGGACAGTCCCAGCCCCAGCATTTT. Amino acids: CASSWGQSQPQHF.

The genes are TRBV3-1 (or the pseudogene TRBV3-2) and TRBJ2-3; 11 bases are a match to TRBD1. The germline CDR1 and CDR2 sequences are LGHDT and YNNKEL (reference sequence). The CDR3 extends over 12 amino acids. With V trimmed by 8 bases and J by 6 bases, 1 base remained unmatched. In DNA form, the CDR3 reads TGTGCCAGCGGGACAGGGGGGGATACGCAGTATTTT. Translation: CASGTGGDTQYF.

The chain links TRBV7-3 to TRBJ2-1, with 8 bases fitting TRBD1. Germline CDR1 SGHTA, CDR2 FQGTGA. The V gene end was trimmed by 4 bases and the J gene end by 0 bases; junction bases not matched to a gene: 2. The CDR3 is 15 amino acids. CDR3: CASSSTGGSYNEQFF. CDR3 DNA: TGTGCCAGCAGCTCTACAGGGGGCTCCTACAATGAGCAGTTCTTC.

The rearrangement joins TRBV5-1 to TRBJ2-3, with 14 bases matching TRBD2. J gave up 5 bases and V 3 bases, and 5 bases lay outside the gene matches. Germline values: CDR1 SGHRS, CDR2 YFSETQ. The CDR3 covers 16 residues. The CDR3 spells CASSSTSGGAIDTQYF. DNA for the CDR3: TGCGCCAGCAGCTCGACTAGCGGGGGGGCCATAGATACGCAGTATTTT.

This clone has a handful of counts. As DNA, the CDR3 is TGCAGCGTTGAGGGGCCCATGTCAGAAAAACTGTTTTTT. It specifies CSVEGPMSEKLFF. The chain is built from TRBV29-1 and TRBJ1-4, with D possibly being TRBD1 (5 bases). This CDR3 region has 13 residues. V was trimmed by 3 bases and J by 8 bases, leaving 13 bases between them. Germline V lookup: CDR1 SQVTM, CDR2 ANQGSEA.

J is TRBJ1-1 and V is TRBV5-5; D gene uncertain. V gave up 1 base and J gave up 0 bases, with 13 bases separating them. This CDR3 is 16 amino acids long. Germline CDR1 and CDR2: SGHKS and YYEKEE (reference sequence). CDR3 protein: CASSLIGVTMNTEAFF. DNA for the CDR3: TGTGCCAGCAGCTTGATCGGGGTGACTATGAACACTGAAGCTTTCTTT.